This T cell receptor (beta chain) was sequenced in a study of graft-versus-host responses after intestinal transplantation. Study observations and caveats: Maximum circulating GvH clone levels tracked with early post-transplant HvG decreases.

Lamina propria and intraepithelial lymphocytes were released by processing graft tissue. Clones were sequenced by immunoSEQ multiplex PCR, and TCRdb holds only the in-frame ones, with some missing. This sample has 7,500 to 8,500 clones, with under 80% found just once. To note about this clone: What it recognizes is unknown.

This receptor was taken from a human patient who received an intestinal transplant, so some T cells may come from the graft donor. Sequenced material: ileum tissue, taken 494 days after intestinal transplant.

CDR3 nucleotides: TGTGCCAGCAGTGAAGAGACAGGGGGCTCCTACGAGCAGTACTTC. Amino acid sequence: CASSEETGGSYEQYF. This chain connects TRBV6-1 to TRBJ2-7; 9 bases fit TRBD1. V shed 1 base, J shed 0 bases, and the junction held 1 base outside the gene matches. Germline V lookup: CDR1 MNHNS, CDR2 SASEGT. The CDR3 is 15 residues long.